The 18 T cell receptor beta chains presented below share a single source sample, sequenced in a study of OX40 agonist ivuxolimab in advanced cancers. TCRdb's copy holds only in-frame clones and misses some; the assay was immunoSEQ multiplex PCR. Of 65,000 to 80,000 clones listed, more than 80% are singletons. The material was CD4+ or CD8+ T cells sorted from blood, obtained in a trial of the OX40 agonist ivuxolimab. The origin of the receptors is an adult with an advanced solid tumor such as melanoma, head and neck, liver or kidney cancer.

This sequence joins TRBV18 and TRBJ2-2; TRBD2 is a possible D gene (5 bases). V lost 3 bases, J lost 3 bases, and 11 bases lay in between. The CDR3 sequence is 15 residues long. Germline V gives CDR1 KGHSH, CDR2 LQKENI. Here the CDR3 reads CASSPLARDTGELFF. The DNA of the CDR3 is TGTGCCAGCTCACCTCTAGCCCGGGACACCGGGGAGCTGTTTTTT.

Remarks on this clone: Different DNA sequences within this sample yield the same CDR3. This chain uses TRBV5-1 with TRBJ2-5; possible D gene TRBD1, 5 bases. Trimming left V 4 bases short and J 1 base short, with 11 bases between. Germline CDR1 reads SGHRS; CDR2 reads YFSETQ. CDR3 length: 14 amino acids. CDR3 in DNA: TGCGCCAGCAGCCGCGACAGCTCCCAAGAGACCCAGTACTTC. Its translation: CASSRDSSQETQYF.

The V call is TRBV19, the J call TRBJ1-1; TRBD1 might be the D (6 bases). V shed 4 bases and J shed 3 bases, with 9 bases lying between them. CDR3 size: 13 residues. CDR1 is LNHDA, CDR2 SQIVND, per germline (reference sequence). Here the CDR3 DNA reads TGTGCCAGTAGTACGTACAGGGACACTGAAGCTTTCTTT. This codes for CASSTYRDTEAFF.

The chain couples TRBV30 to TRBJ2-5, with TRBD1 matching over 9 bases. CDR1 and CDR2 (germline): GTSNPN, SVGIG (reference sequence). Trimming took 2 bases from V and 5 from J; bases not matched to a gene: 9. The CDR3 covers 15 residues. CDR3 sequence reads: CAWSTGGDFQETQYF. CDR3 nucleotide sequence: TGTGCCTGGAGTACAGGGGGCGATTTCCAGGAGACCCAGTACTTC.

The chain recombines TRBV6-1 with TRBJ2-1; 8 positions match TRBD1. V gave up 2 bases and J gave up 2 bases; unmatched junction bases: 5. The CDR3 runs to 16 residues. Germline CDR1 is MNHNS and CDR2 is SASEGT. The CDR3, as DNA: TGTGCCAGCAGTGAATCACAGGGGGGCGCCTACAATGAGCAGTTCTTC. Translating gives CASSESQGGAYNEQFF.

This chain joins TRBV11-2 and TRBJ1-1, with a weak D call TRBD1 (5 bases). The CDR3 contains 14 residues. Trimming shortened V by 5 bases and J by 1 base, and 11 bases separated the two germline ends. In germline, CDR1 is SGHAT, CDR2 FQNNGV. CDR3 amino acids: CASSPTGGNTEAFF. For the CDR3, the DNA is TGTGCCAGCAGCCCAACGGGGGGGAACACTGAAGCTTTCTTT.

The gene calls are TRBV5-4 and TRBJ1-6; the D is unclear. Germline V CDR1 and CDR2: SGHNT, YYREEE (reference sequence). Deletions cut 4 bases from V and 8 bases from J, with 19 bases between. CDR3 length equals 16 residues. The CDR3 protein is CASSLDAGREDSPLHF. Here the CDR3 DNA reads TGTGCCAGCAGCCTCGATGCCGGGAGGGAAGATTCACCCCTCCACTTT.

The chain has TRBV9 and TRBJ2-3; tentatively, D is TRBD2 (7 bases). Germline loops: CDR1 SGDLS, CDR2 YYNGEE. The CDR3 runs to 15 residues. Between the trimmed V and J ends, which lost 0 bases and 1 base, there was a span of 9 bases. Here the CDR3 reads CASSVGGGRTDTQYF. As DNA, the CDR3 is TGTGCCAGCAGCGTAGGCGGGGGCCGCACAGATACGCAGTATTTT.

The rearrangement joins TRBV9 to TRBJ1-1, with D uncertain. CDR1 is SGDLS, CDR2 YYNGEE, per germline. The CDR3 runs 14 residues. V lost 0 bases, J lost 7 bases, and 13 bases lay in between. CDR3 sequence reads: CASSVGIGTGEAFF. Here the CDR3 DNA reads TGTGCCAGCAGCGTAGGGATAGGAACTGGTGAAGCTTTCTTT. The full variable domain, rest sourced from reference TRBV9 and TRBJ1-1, is DSGVTQTPKHLITATGQRVTLRCSPRSGDLSVYWYQQSLDQGLQFLIQYYNGEERAKGNILERFSAQQFPDLHSELNLSSLELGDSALYFCASSVGIGTGEAFFGQGTRLTVV.

V and J are TRBV19 and TRBJ1-5; 9 bases align to TRBD1. V lost 6 bases to trimming and J lost 5 bases; unmatched junction nucleotides: 5. The CDR3 covers 14 residues. Germline V gene data show CDR1 as LNHDA and CDR2 as SQIVND (reference sequence). The CDR3 DNA sequence: TGTGCCAGTAGGAGACGACAGGGGGATCAGCCCCAGCATTTT. Translating gives CASRRRQGDQPQHF.

The V and J genes are TRBV6-1 and TRBJ2-5; D remains unclear. CDR3 length: 14 amino acids. Germline CDR1 is MNHNS and CDR2 is SASEGT. V was clipped by 4 bases and J by 1 base, with 10 bases between them. This CDR3 reads CASSGSAAQETQYF. The CDR3 DNA sequence: TGTGCCAGCAGTGGAAGCGCAGCCCAAGAGACCCAGTACTTC.

The chain carries TRBV7-2 and TRBJ1-1; the D is unclear. Trimming removed 0 bases from V and 0 bases from J, with 5 bases in between. Germline assignment: CDR1 SGHTA and CDR2 FQGNSA. CDR3 size: 14 residues. CDR3 protein: CASSLARMNTEAFF. Here the CDR3 DNA reads TGTGCCAGCAGCTTAGCACGGATGAACACTGAAGCTTTCTTT.

The chain recombines TRBV28 with TRBJ2-7; D might be TRBD2 (6 bases). With 7 bases removed from V and 2 bases from J, the gap between germline ends came to 12 bases. The CDR3 loop spans 13 amino acids. The V gene's germline CDR1 is MDHEN and CDR2 SYDVKM. The CDR3 here is CASNRRGTYEQYF. The CDR3 DNA is TGTGCCAGCAACCGGAGGGGAACCTACGAGCAGTACTTC. Looking up the rest from reference TRBV28 and TRBJ2-7 gives the full variable domain: DVKVTQSSRYLVKRTGEKVFLECVQDMDHENMFWYRQDPGLGLRLIYFSYDVKMKEKGDIPEGYSVSREKKERFSLILESASTNQTSMYLCASNRRGTYEQYFGPGTRLTVT.

Here the CDR3 reads CASRRTQNQETQYF. In DNA, the CDR3 is TGTGCCAGCAGGAGGACTCAGAATCAAGAGACCCAGTACTTC. The gene calls are TRBV2 and TRBJ2-5, with a tentative D call TRBD2 (5 bases). In germline, CDR1 is SNHLY, CDR2 FYNNEI. Trimming removed 6 bases from V and 2 bases from J, with 13 bases in between. The length of the CDR3 is 14 residues.

The V gene is TRBV9, the J gene TRBJ2-7; TRBD1 matches 7 bases. CDR1 and CDR2 (germline): SGDLS, YYNGEE. The CDR3 length is 14 residues. The trim removed 4 bases at V and 3 bases at J, leaving 7 bases unmatched. CDR3 region: CASSPMRQGYEQYF. CDR3 coding DNA: TGTGCCAGCAGCCCGATGAGACAGGGCTACGAGCAGTACTTC.

V usage is TRBV15 and J usage is TRBJ2-5, with D uncertain. Trimming removed 5 bases from V and 6 bases from J, with 16 bases in between. Germline V lookup: CDR1 LNHNV, CDR2 YYDKDF (reference sequence). The length of the CDR3 is 14 residues. CDR3 residues: CATSSKGTAQTQYF. DNA for the CDR3: TGTGCCACCAGCTCGAAAGGAACGGCCCAGACCCAGTACTTC.

The rearrangement joins TRBV4-3 to TRBJ1-1; 8 nucleotides match TRBD1. This CDR3 spans 14 amino acids. Germline V gives CDR1 LGHNA, CDR2 YSLEER. V lost 4 bases and J lost 1; bases outside the gene matches: 2. The CDR3 sequence: CASSLGTGNTEAFF. The CDR3 DNA is TGCGCCAGCAGCCTTGGGACAGGGAACACTGAAGCTTTCTTT.

The chain carries TRBV9 and TRBJ2-5; D call uncertain. This CDR3 is 14 amino acids long. Germline V gives CDR1 SGDLS, CDR2 YYNGEE. The V end was cut by 2 bases, the J end by 4 bases, with 12 bases between. The DNA of the CDR3 is TGTGCCAGCAGCGTCACCTCGAAGGGAGAGACCCAGTACTTC. Protein product: CASSVTSKGETQYF.